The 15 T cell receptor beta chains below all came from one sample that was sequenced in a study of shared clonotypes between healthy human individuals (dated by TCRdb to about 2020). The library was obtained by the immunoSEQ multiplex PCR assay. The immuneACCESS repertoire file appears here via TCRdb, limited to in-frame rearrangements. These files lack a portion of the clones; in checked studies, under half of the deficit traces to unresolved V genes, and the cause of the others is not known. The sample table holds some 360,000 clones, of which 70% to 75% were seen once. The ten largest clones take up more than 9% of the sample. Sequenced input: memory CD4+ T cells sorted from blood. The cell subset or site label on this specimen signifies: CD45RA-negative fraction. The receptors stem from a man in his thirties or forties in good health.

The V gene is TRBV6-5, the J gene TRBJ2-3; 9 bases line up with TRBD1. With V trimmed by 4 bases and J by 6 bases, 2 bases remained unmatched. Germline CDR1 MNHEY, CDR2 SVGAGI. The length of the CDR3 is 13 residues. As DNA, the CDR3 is TGTGCCAGCAGTTTCGACAGGGGGGATACGCAGTATTTT. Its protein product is CASSFDRGDTQYF.

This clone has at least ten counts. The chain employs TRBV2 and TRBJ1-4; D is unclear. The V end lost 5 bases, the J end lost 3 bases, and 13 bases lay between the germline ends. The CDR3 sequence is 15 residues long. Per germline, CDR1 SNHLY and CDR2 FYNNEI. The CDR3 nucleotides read TGTGCCAGCAGTCAACGAGTAGGTCCTAATGAAAAACTGTTTTTT. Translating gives CASSQRVGPNEKLFF.

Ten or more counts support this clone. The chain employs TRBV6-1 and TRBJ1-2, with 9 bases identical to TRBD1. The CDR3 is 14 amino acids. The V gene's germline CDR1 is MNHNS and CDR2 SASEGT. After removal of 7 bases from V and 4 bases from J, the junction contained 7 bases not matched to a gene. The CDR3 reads CASTPGTGSYGYTF. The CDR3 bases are TGTGCCAGCACCCCCGGGACAGGGTCCTATGGCTACACCTTC.

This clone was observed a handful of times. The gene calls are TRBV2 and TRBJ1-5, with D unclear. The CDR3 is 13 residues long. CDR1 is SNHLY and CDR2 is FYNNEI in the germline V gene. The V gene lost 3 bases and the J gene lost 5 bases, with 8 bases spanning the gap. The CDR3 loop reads CASSEERDQPQHF. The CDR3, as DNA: TGTGCCAGCAGTGAGGAAAGGGATCAGCCCCAGCATTTT.

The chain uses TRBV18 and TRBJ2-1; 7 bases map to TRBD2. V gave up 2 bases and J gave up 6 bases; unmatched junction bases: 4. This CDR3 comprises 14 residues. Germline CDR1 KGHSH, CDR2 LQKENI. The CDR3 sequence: CASSPTGGINEQFF. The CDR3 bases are TGTGCCAGCTCACCAACCGGGGGGATCAATGAGCAGTTCTTC.

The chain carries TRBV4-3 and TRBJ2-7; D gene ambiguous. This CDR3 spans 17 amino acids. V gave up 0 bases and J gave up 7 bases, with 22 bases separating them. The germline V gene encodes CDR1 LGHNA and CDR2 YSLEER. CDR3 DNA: TGCGCCAGCAGCCAAGATTTCACCCGGAGTTCGGCTAGAGAGCAGTACTTC. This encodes CASSQDFTRSSAREQYF.

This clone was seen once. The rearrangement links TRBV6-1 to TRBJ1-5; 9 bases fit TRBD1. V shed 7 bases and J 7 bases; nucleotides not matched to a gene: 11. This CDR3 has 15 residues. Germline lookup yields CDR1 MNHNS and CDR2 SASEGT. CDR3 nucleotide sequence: TGTGCCAGCACCGCGGTACAGGGGGCGGGCCAGCCCCAGCATTTT. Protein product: CASTAVQGAGQPQHF.

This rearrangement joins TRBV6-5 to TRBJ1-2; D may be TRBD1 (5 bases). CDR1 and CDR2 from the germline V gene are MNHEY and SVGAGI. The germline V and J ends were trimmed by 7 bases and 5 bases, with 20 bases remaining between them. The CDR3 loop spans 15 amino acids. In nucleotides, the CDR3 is TGTGCCAGCACCCATGTTAAGGGGTTCGTATATGGCTACACCTTC. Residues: CASTHVKGFVYGYTF.

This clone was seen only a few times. CDR3 amino acids: CASSIDPDYGYTF. The DNA of the CDR3 is TGTGCCAGTAGTATCGACCCGGACTATGGCTACACCTTC. The rearrangement uses TRBV19 and TRBJ1-2; D uncertain. The CDR3 is 13 residues long. V lost 3 bases, J lost 3 bases, and 8 bases lay in between. Per germline, CDR1 LNHDA and CDR2 SQIVND (reference sequence).

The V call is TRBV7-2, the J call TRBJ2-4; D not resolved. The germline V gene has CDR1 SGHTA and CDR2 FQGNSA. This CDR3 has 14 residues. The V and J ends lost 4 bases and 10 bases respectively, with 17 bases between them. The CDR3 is CASSYQSDRPIQYF. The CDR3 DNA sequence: TGTGCCAGCAGCTATCAATCGGACCGACCTATTCAGTACTTC.

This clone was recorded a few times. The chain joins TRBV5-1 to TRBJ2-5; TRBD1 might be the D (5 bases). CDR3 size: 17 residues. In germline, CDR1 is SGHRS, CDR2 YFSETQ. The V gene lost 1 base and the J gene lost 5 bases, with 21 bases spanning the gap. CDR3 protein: CASSLRPPQASGETQYF. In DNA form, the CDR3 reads TGCGCCAGCAGCTTGAGACCTCCACAGGCCTCAGGGGAGACCCAGTACTTC. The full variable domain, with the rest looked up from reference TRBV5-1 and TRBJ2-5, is KAGVTQTPRYLIKTRGQQVTLSCSPISGHRSVSWYQQTPGQGLQFLFEYFSETQRNKGNFPGRFSGRQFSNSRSEMNVSTLELGDSALYLCASSLRPPQASGETQYFGPGTRLLVL.

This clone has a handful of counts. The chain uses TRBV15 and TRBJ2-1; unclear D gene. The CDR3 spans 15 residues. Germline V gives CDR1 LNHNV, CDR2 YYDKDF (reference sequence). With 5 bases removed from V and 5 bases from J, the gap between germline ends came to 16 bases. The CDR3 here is CATSRASRSNNEQFF. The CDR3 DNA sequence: TGTGCCACCAGCCGAGCTAGTCGATCAAACAATGAGCAGTTCTTC.

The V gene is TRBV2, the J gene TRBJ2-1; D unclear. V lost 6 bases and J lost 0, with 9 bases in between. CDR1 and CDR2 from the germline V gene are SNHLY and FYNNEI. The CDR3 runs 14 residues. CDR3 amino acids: CASRGVSSYNEQFF. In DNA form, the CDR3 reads TGTGCCAGCAGGGGCGTTAGCTCCTACAATGAGCAGTTCTTC.

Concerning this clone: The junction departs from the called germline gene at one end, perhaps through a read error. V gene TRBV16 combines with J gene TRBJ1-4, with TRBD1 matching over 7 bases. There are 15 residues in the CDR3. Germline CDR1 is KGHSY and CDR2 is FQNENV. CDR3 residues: CASSESRGPNEKLFF. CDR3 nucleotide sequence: TGTGCCAGCAGCGAATCGAGGGGGCCTAATGAAAAACTGTTTTTT.

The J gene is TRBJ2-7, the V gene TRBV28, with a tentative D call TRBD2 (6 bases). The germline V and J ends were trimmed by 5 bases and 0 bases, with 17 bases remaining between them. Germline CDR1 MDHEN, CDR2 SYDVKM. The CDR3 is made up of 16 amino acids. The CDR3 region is CASSRQPGLNSYEQYF. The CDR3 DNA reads TGTGCCAGCAGTAGACAACCGGGACTCAACTCCTACGAGCAGTACTTC. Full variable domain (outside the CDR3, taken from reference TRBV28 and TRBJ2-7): DVKVTQSSRYLVKRTGEKVFLECVQDMDHENMFWYRQDPGLGLRLIYFSYDVKMKEKGDIPEGYSVSREKKERFSLILESASTNQTSMYLCASSRQPGLNSYEQYFGPGTRLTVT.